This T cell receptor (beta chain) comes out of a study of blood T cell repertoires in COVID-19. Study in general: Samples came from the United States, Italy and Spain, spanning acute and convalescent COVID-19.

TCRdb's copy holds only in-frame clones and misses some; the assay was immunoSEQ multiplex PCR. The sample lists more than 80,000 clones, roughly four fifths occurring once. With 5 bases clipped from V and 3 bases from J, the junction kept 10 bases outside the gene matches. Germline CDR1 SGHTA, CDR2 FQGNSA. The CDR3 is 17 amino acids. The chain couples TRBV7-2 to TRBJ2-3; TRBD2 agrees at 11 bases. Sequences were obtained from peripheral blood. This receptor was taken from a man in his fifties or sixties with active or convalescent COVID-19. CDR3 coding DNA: TGTGCCAGCAGCCCTCATAGCGGGGGGGCAGGAACAGATACGCAGTATTTT. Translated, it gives CASSPHSGGAGTDTQYF. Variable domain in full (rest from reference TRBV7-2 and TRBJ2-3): GAGVSQSPSNKVTEKGKDVELRCDPISGHTALYWYRQSLGQGLEFLIYFQGNSAPDKSGLPSDRFSAERTGGSVSTLTIQRTQQEDSAVYLCASSPHSGGAGTDTQYFGPGTRLTVL.